One and the same sample provided the 20 T cell receptor beta chains below, sequenced in a study of cytomegalovirus exposure and HLA in healthy donors. The PCR ran on 60 Vbeta and 13 Jbeta primers. The assay was immunoSEQ multiplex PCR, and TCRdb's table has in-frame clones only and misses some. The sample consists of 75,000 to 90,000 clones, around 70% of them appearing once. The specimen sequenced was PBMCs. These receptors were taken from a man aged 30-40 years in good health and CMV-seropositive.

CDR3 residues: CASSQAGRDTEAFF. Written as DNA, the CDR3 is TGTGCCAGCAGTCAGGCTGGCAGGGACACTGAAGCTTTCTTT. The chain combines TRBV28 with TRBJ1-1; TRBD1 is a possible D gene (5 bases). The V gene lost 5 bases and the J gene lost 3 bases, with 13 bases spanning the gap. Germline-derived CDR1 and CDR2 are MDHEN and SYDVKM. This CDR3 comprises 14 residues.

This clone occurred once. Other DNA sequences within the sample encode an identical CDR3. The chain recombines TRBV5-1 with TRBJ2-5, with D unclear. The germline gives CDR1 SGHRS, CDR2 YFSETQ. V was pared by 4 bases and J by 2 bases, with 3 bases between. The CDR3 loop spans 11 amino acids. CDR3 sequence: CASSLQETQYF. The DNA for the CDR3 is TGCGCCAGCAGCCTACAAGAGACCCAGTACTTC.

This sequence joins TRBV9 and TRBJ2-2; a possible D gene is TRBD1 (6 bases). Trimming stripped 2 bases from V and 4 bases from J, with 12 bases between. CDR3 size: 15 residues. CDR1 SGDLS and CDR2 YYNGEE come from the germline V gene. Here the CDR3 DNA reads TGTGCCAGCAGCGTTACTCTGGGGGCCACCGGGGAGCTGTTTTTT. This gives the protein CASSVTLGATGELFF.

The chain uses TRBV5-4 and TRBJ1-2, with D tentatively TRBD1 (5 bases). Per germline, CDR1 SGHNT and CDR2 YYREEE (reference sequence). This CDR3 contains 14 residues. Trimming stripped 5 bases from V and 4 bases from J, with 15 bases between. The CDR3: CASSTEQVLYGYTF. The CDR3 region has the DNA TGTGCCAGCAGTACAGAACAGGTTCTCTATGGCTACACCTTC.

CDR3 DNA sequence: TGTGCCAGCAGTCCGACAGTGCCAGGGGGTGGCTACACCTTC. Its protein product is CASSPTVPGGGYTF. This sequence joins TRBV6-5 and TRBJ1-2; 7 bases align to TRBD1. Germline CDR1 and CDR2: MNHEY and SVGAGI. J was trimmed by 7 bases and V by 5 bases; bases with no gene match: 10. The length of the CDR3 is 14 residues.

The V and J genes are TRBV19 and TRBJ2-5; TRBD2 aligns across 12 bases. The V and J ends lost 2 bases and 5 bases, in that order; junction bases with no gene match: 6. The CDR3 extends over 16 amino acids. From germline, CDR1 is LNHDA and CDR2 SQIVND (reference sequence). The CDR3 protein is CASSIRLAGVQETQYF. The CDR3 DNA sequence: TGTGCCAGTAGTATAAGACTAGCGGGGGTACAGGAGACCCAGTACTTC.

This clone was seen a handful of times. The chain joins TRBV28 to TRBJ1-1; 8 bases line up with TRBD1. Germline CDR1 is MDHEN and CDR2 is SYDVKM. CDR3 length: 14 residues. The V gene end was trimmed by 5 bases and the J gene end by 0 bases; junction bases not matched to a gene: 2. CDR3 DNA: TGTGCCAGCAGTACAGGGGGTATGAACACTGAAGCTTTCTTT. Its protein is CASSTGGMNTEAFF.

This clone appeared a single time. V is TRBV7-9 and J is TRBJ2-5; 7 bases agree with TRBD2. Losses at the gene ends were 5 bases for V and 4 bases for J; bases not matched to a gene: 7. This CDR3 has 14 amino acids. Germline V gene sequence: CDR1 SEHNR, CDR2 FQNEAQ (reference sequence). The CDR3 is CASSLGGRGETQYF. In DNA form, the CDR3 reads TGTGCCAGCAGCCTTGGTGGGAGGGGAGAGACCCAGTACTTC.

There are a few counts of this clone. The chain employs TRBV5-1 and TRBJ1-1, with no clear D. Deletions cut 4 bases from V and 4 bases from J, with 17 bases between. The CDR3 runs to 15 residues. Germline CDR1 reads SGHRS; CDR2 reads YFSETQ. Written as DNA, the CDR3 is TGCGCCAGCAGCGCTGGCGGGGTAGCGGGCACTGAAGCTTTCTTT. The encoded protein is CASSAGGVAGTEAFF.

V is TRBV27 and J is TRBJ2-7; 7 bases agree with TRBD1. The V gene's germline CDR1 is MNHEY and CDR2 SMNVEV (reference sequence). The CDR3 covers 15 residues. V dropped 7 bases and J dropped 2; count of bases not matched to a gene: 11. The CDR3 bases are TGTGCCAGCAAGAGGGACAGCCTGGGCGCCTACGAGCAGTACTTC. Amino acids: CASKRDSLGAYEQYF.

This chain connects TRBV2 to TRBJ2-1; TRBD2 agrees at 11 bases. The ends lost 4 bases at V and 4 bases at J; junction bases unmatched: 3. Germline loops: CDR1 SNHLY, CDR2 FYNNEI. This CDR3 is built from 15 residues. The CDR3 DNA follows: TGTGCCAGCAGTGTTACTAGCGGGGGTTACAATGAGCAGTTCTTC. This encodes CASSVTSGGYNEQFF.

J is TRBJ1-2 and V is TRBV5-1; D might be TRBD1 (6 bases). The CDR3 covers 15 residues. Germline V gene lookup returns CDR1 SGHRS and CDR2 YFSETQ. Trimming took off 4 bases at V and 10 bases at J, with 23 bases between the two ends. CDR3 nucleotides: TGCGCCAGCAGCATCGCGTTAACAGGGAGTGTGGACTACACCTTC. This sequence encodes CASSIALTGSVDYTF. The entire variable domain, with the rest obtained from reference TRBV5-1 and TRBJ1-2, is as follows: KAGVTQTPRYLIKTRGQQVTLSCSPISGHRSVSWYQQTPGQGLQFLFEYFSETQRNKGNFPGRFSGRQFSNSRSEMNVSTLELGDSALYLCASSIALTGSVDYTFGSGTRLTVV.

Only a few counts were recorded for this clone. The chain is built from TRBV6-1 and TRBJ1-2; D possibly corresponds to TRBD1 (5 bases). Trimming left V 5 bases short and J 7 bases short, with 14 bases between. This CDR3 is 13 amino acids long. CDR1 is MNHNS and CDR2 is SASEGT in the germline V gene. The CDR3 here is CASSQGRFTGYTF. The CDR3, as DNA: TGTGCCAGCAGTCAGGGTCGGTTCACTGGCTACACCTTC.

The genes are TRBV29-1 and TRBJ2-7; 7 nucleotides agree with TRBD2. This CDR3 contains 12 residues. Trimming cost V 4 bases and J 0 bases; bases outside gene matches: 0. Germline CDR1 SQVTM, CDR2 ANQGSEA. CDR3: CSVGTSSYEQYF. The CDR3 DNA is TGCAGCGTTGGGACTAGCTCCTACGAGCAGTACTTC.

The chain uses TRBV27 and TRBJ1-6; D is uncertain. This CDR3 is 16 amino acids long. V lost 1 base, J lost 0 bases, and 7 bases lay in between. Germline V gene data show CDR1 as MNHEY and CDR2 as SMNVEV (reference sequence). CDR3 loop: CASSLFEYSYNSPLHF. The CDR3 bases are TGTGCCAGCAGTTTATTTGAGTACTCCTATAATTCACCCCTCCACTTT.

The CDR3: CASSITGSTGELFF. CDR3 DNA: TGTGCCAGCAGCATAACAGGGAGCACCGGGGAGCTGTTTTTT. The chain links TRBV9 to TRBJ2-2; the D gene is possibly TRBD1 (6 bases). Germline V CDR1 and CDR2: SGDLS, YYNGEE. There are 14 residues in the CDR3. V lost 4 bases and J 4 bases, leaving 11 bases between the germline ends.

This clone was picked up a small number of times. The V and J genes are TRBV9 and TRBJ2-7, with TRBD2 as a possible D gene (6 bases). V was clipped by 0 bases and J by 6 bases, with 16 bases between them. There are 15 residues in the CDR3. Germline V gene lookup returns CDR1 SGDLS and CDR2 YYNGEE. This CDR3 reads CASSVESREVSEQYF. CDR3 nucleotides: TGTGCCAGCAGCGTAGAAAGCAGGGAGGTCTCCGAGCAGTACTTC.

J is TRBJ1-1 and V is TRBV7-3; tentatively, D is TRBD1 (6 bases). The V gene's germline CDR1 is SGHTA and CDR2 FQGTGA. V was cut by 5 bases and J by 4 bases, with 11 bases left in between. This CDR3 region has 13 residues. The CDR3 DNA reads TGTGCCAGCAGCCAAGGGGGGGGCACTGAAGCTTTCTTT. Its protein product is CASSQGGGTEAFF.

The rearrangement links TRBV7-9 to TRBJ2-2, with 9 bases aligning to TRBD2. Germline CDR1 SEHNR, CDR2 FQNEAQ (reference sequence). The CDR3 covers 16 residues. Trimming at V came to 7 bases and at J to 0 bases, leaving 6 bases not matched to a gene. The CDR3 reads CASISLAGSNTGELFF. The CDR3 nucleotides read TGTGCCAGCATTAGTCTAGCGGGATCGAACACCGGGGAGCTGTTTTTT.

This chain links TRBV29-1 with TRBJ2-7, with 8 bases lining up with TRBD1. The J segment lost 2 bases and the V segment lost 4 bases, leaving 4 bases of the junction unmatched. The CDR3 has 13 amino acids. CDR1 and CDR2 from the germline V gene are SQVTM and ANQGSEA. This CDR3 is CSVGTGKTYEQYF. The CDR3 coding sequence is TGCAGCGTTGGGACAGGGAAAACCTACGAGCAGTACTTC.